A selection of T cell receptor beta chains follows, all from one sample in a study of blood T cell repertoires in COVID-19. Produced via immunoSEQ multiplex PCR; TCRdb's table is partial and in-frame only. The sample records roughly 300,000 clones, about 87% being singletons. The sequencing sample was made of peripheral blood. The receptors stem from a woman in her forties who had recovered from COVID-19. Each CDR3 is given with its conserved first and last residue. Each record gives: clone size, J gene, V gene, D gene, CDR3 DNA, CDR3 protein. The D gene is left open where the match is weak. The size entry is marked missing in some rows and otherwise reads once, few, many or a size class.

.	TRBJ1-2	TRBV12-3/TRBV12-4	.	TGTGCCAGCAGTTGGGGGGGGCGTTATGGCTACACCTTC	CASSWGGRYGYTF
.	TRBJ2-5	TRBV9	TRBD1	TGTGCCAGCAGCGCCGGGGACAGGGGACGTGAGACCCAGTACTTC	CASSAGDRGRETQYF
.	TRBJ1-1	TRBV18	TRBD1	TGTGCCAGCTCACCGGCAGGGGGGACTGAAGCTTTCTTT	CASSPAGGTEAFF
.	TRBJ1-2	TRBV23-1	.	TGCGCCAGCCACACAGCAGGTCTGGTCTATGGCTACACCTTC	CASHTAGLVYGYTF
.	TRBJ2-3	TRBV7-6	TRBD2	TGTGCCAGCAGCTCATCTGGCTCTAGCGGAGTGAGCACAGATACGCAGTATTTT	CASSSSGSSGVSTDTQYF
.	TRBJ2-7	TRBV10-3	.	TGTGCCATCAGTGAGAGGGGGGGATACACCTACGAGCAGTACTTC	CAISERGGYTYEQYF
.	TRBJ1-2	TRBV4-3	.	TGCGCCAGCAGCCAAGATAGTGCAGGGAACTATGGCTACACCTTC	CASSQDSAGNYGYTF
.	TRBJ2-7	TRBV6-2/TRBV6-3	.	TGTGCCAGCAGTTGGACATCCAGAGGCTACGAGCAGTACTTC	CASSWTSRGYEQYF
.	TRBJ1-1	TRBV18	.	TGTGCCAGCTCACCTAACAGGGAGAACACTGAAGCTTTCTTT	CASSPNRENTEAFF
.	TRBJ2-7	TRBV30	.	TGTGCCTGGGACCATGGCTGGGGGCTCAGCTCCTACGAGCAGTACTTC	CAWDHGWGLSSYEQYF
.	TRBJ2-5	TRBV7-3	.	TGTGCCAGCAGCTTACGCAGACAAGAGACCCAGTACTTC	CASSLRRQETQYF
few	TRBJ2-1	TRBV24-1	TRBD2	TGTGCCACCAGTGACTCCGGGACTAGCGGGGGGATATACAATGAGCAGTTCTTC	CATSDSGTSGGIYNEQFF
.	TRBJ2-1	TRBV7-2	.	TGTGCCAGCAGCCAAGGGGTCCGTACCAGAGCCTACAATGAGCAGTTCTTC	CASSQGVRTRAYNEQFF
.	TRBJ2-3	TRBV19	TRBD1	TGTGCCAGTAGTGTCCTAAGGACAGGGAACACAGATACGCAGTATTTT	CASSVLRTGNTDTQYF
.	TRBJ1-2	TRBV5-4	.	TGTGCCAGCAGCGTCCCCTCTAACTATGGCTACACCTTC	CASSVPSNYGYTF